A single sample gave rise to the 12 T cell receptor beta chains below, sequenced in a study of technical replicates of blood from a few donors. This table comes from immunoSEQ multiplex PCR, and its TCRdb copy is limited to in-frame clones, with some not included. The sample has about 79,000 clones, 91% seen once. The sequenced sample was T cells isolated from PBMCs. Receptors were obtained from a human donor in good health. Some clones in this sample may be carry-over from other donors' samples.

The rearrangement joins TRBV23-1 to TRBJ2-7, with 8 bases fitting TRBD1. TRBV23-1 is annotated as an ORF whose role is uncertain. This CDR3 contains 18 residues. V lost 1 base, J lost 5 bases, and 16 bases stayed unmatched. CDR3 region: CASSQFPGQGAIKDEQYF. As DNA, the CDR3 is TGCGCCAGCAGTCAATTCCCCGGGCAGGGGGCGATTAAGGACGAGCAGTACTTC.

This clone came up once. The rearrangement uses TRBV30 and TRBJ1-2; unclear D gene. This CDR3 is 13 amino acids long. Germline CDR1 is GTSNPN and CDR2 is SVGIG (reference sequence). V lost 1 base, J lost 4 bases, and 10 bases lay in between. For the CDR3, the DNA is TGTGCCTGGAGTGCACAGCACTTCTATGGCTACACCTTC. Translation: CAWSAQHFYGYTF.

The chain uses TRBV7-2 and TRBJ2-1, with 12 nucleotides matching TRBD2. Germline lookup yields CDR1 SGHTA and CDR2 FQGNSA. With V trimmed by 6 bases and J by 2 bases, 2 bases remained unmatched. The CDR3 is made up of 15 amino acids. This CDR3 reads CASSRLAGAYNEQFF. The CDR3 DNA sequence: TGTGCCAGCAGTCGACTAGCGGGAGCCTACAATGAGCAGTTCTTC.

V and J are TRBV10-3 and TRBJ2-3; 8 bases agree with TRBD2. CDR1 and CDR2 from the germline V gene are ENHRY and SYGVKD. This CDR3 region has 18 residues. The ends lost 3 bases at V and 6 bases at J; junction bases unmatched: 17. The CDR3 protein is CAISDGRGGPGGPDTQYF. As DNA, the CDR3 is TGTGCCATCAGTGATGGTCGCGGGGGACCGGGGGGGCCCGATACGCAGTATTTT.

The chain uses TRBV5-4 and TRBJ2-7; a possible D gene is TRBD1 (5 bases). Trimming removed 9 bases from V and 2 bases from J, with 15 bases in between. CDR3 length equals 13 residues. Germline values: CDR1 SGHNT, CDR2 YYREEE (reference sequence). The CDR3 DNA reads TGTGCCACCGGTTCAGGGTCCACCTACGAGCAGTACTTC. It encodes CATGSGSTYEQYF.

Written as DNA, the CDR3 is TGTGCCAGCTCACTGGCAGGCCGAGAAAAACTGTTTTTT. Translating it yields CASSLAGREKLFF. The chain employs TRBV18 and TRBJ1-4, with no clear D. Germline V gene data show CDR1 as KGHSH and CDR2 as LQKENI. The CDR3 runs 13 residues. With 4 bases removed from V and 8 bases from J, the gap between germline ends came to 11 bases.

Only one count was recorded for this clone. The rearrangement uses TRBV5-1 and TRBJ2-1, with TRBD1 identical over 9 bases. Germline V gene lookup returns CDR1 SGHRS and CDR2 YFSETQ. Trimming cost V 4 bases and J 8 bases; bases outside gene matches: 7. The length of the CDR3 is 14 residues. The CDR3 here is CASSTGQGTDEQFF. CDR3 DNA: TGCGCCAGCAGCACTGGACAGGGGACCGATGAGCAGTTCTTC.

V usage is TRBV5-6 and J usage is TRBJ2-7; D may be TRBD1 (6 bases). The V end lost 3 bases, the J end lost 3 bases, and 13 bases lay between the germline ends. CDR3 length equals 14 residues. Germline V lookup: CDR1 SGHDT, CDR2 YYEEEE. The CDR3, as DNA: TGTGCCAGCAGCTCACTCGGACAGAACTACGAGCAGTACTTC. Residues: CASSSLGQNYEQYF.

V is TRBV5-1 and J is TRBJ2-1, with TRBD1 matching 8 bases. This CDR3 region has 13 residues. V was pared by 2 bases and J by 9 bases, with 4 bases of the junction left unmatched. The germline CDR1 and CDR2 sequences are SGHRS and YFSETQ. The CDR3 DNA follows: TGCGCCAGCAGCTTATCAGACAGGGGTGAGCAGTTCTTC. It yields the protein CASSLSDRGEQFF.

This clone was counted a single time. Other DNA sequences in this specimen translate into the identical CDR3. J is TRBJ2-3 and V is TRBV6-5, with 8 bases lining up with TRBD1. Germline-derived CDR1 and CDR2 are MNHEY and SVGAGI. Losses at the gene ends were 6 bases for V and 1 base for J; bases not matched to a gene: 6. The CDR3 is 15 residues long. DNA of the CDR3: TGTGCCAGCAGCCTCGGGACAGGTGGCACAGATACGCAGTATTTT. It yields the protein CASSLGTGGTDTQYF.

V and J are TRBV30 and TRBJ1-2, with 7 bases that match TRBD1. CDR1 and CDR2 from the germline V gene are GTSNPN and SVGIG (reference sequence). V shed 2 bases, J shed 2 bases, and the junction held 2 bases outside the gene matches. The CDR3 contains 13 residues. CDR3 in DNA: TGTGCCTGGAGTTGGGGACAGAACTATGGCTACACCTTC. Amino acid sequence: CAWSWGQNYGYTF.

CDR3 in amino acids: CASSHSAEQYEQYF. The DNA of the CDR3 is TGCGCCAGCAGCCACTCAGCGGAACAGTACGAGCAGTACTTC. The chain carries TRBV4-1 and TRBJ2-5, with D perhaps matching TRBD2 (5 bases). The J call may be incorrect, as the DNA end agrees better with TRBJ2-7. This CDR3 comprises 14 residues. The germline V gene encodes CDR1 MGHRA and CDR2 YSYEKL.